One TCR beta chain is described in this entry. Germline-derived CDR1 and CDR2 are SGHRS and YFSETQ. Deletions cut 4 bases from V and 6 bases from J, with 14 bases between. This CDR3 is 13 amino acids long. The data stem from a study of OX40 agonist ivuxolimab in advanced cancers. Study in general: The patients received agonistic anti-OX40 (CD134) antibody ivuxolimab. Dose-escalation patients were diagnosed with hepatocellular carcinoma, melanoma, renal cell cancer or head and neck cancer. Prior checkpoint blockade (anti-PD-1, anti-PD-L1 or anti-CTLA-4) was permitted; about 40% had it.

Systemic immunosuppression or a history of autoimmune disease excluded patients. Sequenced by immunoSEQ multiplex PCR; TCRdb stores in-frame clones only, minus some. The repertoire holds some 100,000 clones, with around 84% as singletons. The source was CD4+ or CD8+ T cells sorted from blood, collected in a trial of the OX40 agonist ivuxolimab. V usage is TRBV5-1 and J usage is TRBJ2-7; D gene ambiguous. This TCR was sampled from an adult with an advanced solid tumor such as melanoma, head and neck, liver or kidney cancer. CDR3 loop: CASSERPSREQYF. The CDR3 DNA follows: TGCGCCAGCAGCGAGCGCCCCTCCCGCGAGCAGTACTTC.